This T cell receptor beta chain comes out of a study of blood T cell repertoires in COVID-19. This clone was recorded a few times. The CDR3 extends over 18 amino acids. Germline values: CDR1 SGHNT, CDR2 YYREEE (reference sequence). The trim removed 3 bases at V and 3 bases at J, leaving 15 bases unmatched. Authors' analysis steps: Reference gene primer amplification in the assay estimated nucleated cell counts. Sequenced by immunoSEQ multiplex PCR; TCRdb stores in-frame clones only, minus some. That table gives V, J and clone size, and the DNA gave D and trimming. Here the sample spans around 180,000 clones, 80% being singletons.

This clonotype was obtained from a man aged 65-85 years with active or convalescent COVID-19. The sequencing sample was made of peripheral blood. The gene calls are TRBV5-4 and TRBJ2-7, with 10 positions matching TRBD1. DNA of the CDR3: TGTGCCAGCAGCTCCGGACAGGGGGGAACTTTAAATTTCTACGAGCAGTACTTC. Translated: CASSSGQGGTLNFYEQYF.